Below, 27 T cell receptor beta chains from the same sample are listed, as sequenced in a study of T cell responses to AZD1222 COVID-19 vaccine. Libraries were prepared by immunoSEQ multiplex PCR; TCRdb keeps only in-frame clonotypes and omits some of them. The data hold about 84,000 clones, with 87% observed a single time. Sequences were derived from peripheral blood, sampled on day 0 of AZD1222 vaccination. The receptors here all came from an adult in good health.

Only one count was recorded for this clone. The chain links TRBV3-1 (or the pseudogene TRBV3-2) to TRBJ1-1; unclear D gene. The V gene's germline CDR1 is LGHDT and CDR2 YNNKEL (reference sequence). V lost 0 bases and J 8 bases, leaving 7 bases between the germline ends. The CDR3 loop spans 12 amino acids. Here the CDR3 DNA reads TGTGCCAGCAGCCAAGAGCGGAGGGAAGCTTTCTTT. It encodes CASSQERREAFF.

This chain joins TRBV29-1 and TRBJ2-2; D unresolved. The CDR3 has 11 residues. V was trimmed by 5 bases and J by 2 bases, leaving 3 bases between them. From germline, CDR1 is SQVTM and CDR2 ANQGSEA. The CDR3 coding sequence is TGCAGCGTTTATAACACCGGGGAGCTGTTTTTT. It specifies CSVYNTGELFF.

The chain combines TRBV29-1 with TRBJ1-2; 8 bases line up with TRBD1. With 4 bases clipped from V and 4 bases from J, the junction kept 5 bases outside the gene matches. Germline lookup yields CDR1 SQVTM and CDR2 ANQGSEA. The CDR3 covers 13 residues. The CDR3 loop is CSVVADRGYGYTF. The CDR3 DNA follows: TGCAGCGTTGTGGCCGACAGGGGCTATGGCTACACCTTC.

This clone has a single count. V and J are TRBV13 and TRBJ2-1; the match to TRBD2 covers 7 bases. The J segment lost 3 bases and the V segment lost 5 bases, leaving 22 bases of the junction unmatched. Germline CDR1 is PRHDT and CDR2 is FYEKMQ (reference sequence). The CDR3 is made up of 20 amino acids. For the CDR3, the DNA is TGTGCCAGCAGCATACCCGCGGGAGCCGGGGGGACGGGGGGCTACAATGAGCAGTTCTTC. It translates to CASSIPAGAGGTGGYNEQFF.

V gene TRBV7-2 combines with J gene TRBJ1-5; a possible D gene is TRBD1 (5 bases). CDR3 size: 15 residues. Per the germline V gene, CDR1 is SGHTA and CDR2 is FQGNSA. Trimming left V 2 bases short and J 2 bases short, with 10 bases between. The CDR3 nucleotides read TGTGCCAGCAGCTTAACCTCCAGGGGCAATCAGCCCCAGCATTTT. This encodes CASSLTSRGNQPQHF.

The chain links TRBV3-1 (or the pseudogene TRBV3-2) to TRBJ1-5; D ambiguous. Germline V gives CDR1 LGHDT, CDR2 YNNKEL (reference sequence). The CDR3 has 15 residues. The ends were cut back, 1 base at V and 6 bases at J, with 13 bases in the middle. The CDR3 DNA sequence: TGTGCCAGCAGCCAAGGTTATCCGGGGAGTCAGCCCCAGCATTTT. This codes for CASSQGYPGSQPQHF.

V gene TRBV6-5 combines with J gene TRBJ1-2; the D gene is possibly TRBD1 (6 bases). CDR1 is MNHEY and CDR2 is SVGAGI in the germline V gene. Between the trimmed V and J ends, which lost 5 bases and 9 bases, there was a span of 19 bases. The CDR3 totals 14 residues. The CDR3: CASSTGGPATSYTF. CDR3 sequence (DNA): TGTGCCAGCAGTACCGGGGGGCCGGCGACGAGCTACACCTTC.

The gene calls are TRBV18 and TRBJ2-3; TRBD1 aligns across 8 bases. The junction had 6 bases not matched to a gene; V was cut back by 0 bases and J by 4 bases. The V gene's germline CDR1 is KGHSH and CDR2 LQKENI. The CDR3 contains 16 residues. The CDR3 here is CASSPPGVRGPDTQYF. CDR3 in DNA: TGTGCCAGCTCACCACCGGGTGTCAGGGGGCCAGATACGCAGTATTTT.

This clone has more than one count but fewer than ten. The chain combines TRBV18 with TRBJ1-5; 10 positions agree with TRBD1. Per germline, CDR1 KGHSH and CDR2 LQKENI. The CDR3 spans 17 residues. J was trimmed by 4 bases and V by 3 bases; bases with no gene match: 9. The CDR3 sequence: CASSPAGQGTLNQPQHF. CDR3 coding DNA: TGTGCCAGCTCACCGGCGGGACAGGGGACCTTAAATCAGCCCCAGCATTTT.

The V call is TRBV3-1 (or the pseudogene TRBV3-2), the J call TRBJ2-3; a weak D match, TRBD2 (5 bases). V lost 1 base, J lost 3 bases, and 17 bases lay in between. The length of the CDR3 is 17 residues. Germline V gives CDR1 LGHDT, CDR2 YNNKEL (reference sequence). This CDR3 reads CASSQGEVGESTDTQYF. The CDR3, as DNA: TGTGCCAGCAGCCAAGGCGAGGTGGGAGAGTCGACAGATACGCAGTATTTT.

The J gene is TRBJ2-7, the V gene TRBV5-8; possibly TRBD2 for D (5 bases). CDR3 length: 14 amino acids. V lost 1 base and J 9 bases, leaving 17 bases between the germline ends. Germline assignment: CDR1 SGHTS and CDR2 YDEGEE. The CDR3 nucleotides read TGTGCCAGCAGCTTGTCTGCCGTGGCAGGAGGGCAGTACTTC. Translation: CASSLSAVAGGQYF. Using reference TRBV5-8 and TRBJ2-7 for the parts outside the CDR3, the full variable domain is EAGVTQSPTHLIKTRGQQATLRCSPISGHTSVYWYQQALGLGLQFLLWYDEGEERNRGNFPPRFSGRQFPNYSSELNVNALELEDSALYLCASSLSAVAGGQYFGPGTRLTVT.

The rearrangement uses TRBV6-2 or TRBV6-3 and TRBJ1-5, with D tentatively TRBD1 (6 bases). From germline, CDR1 is MNHEY and CDR2 SVGEGT. The V end was cut by 2 bases, the J end by 6 bases, with 11 bases between. This CDR3 has 14 residues. As DNA, the CDR3 is TGTGCCAGCAGTTACATCGGGGGCCCTCAGCCCCAGCATTTT. This gives the protein CASSYIGGPQPQHF.

The chain joins TRBV12-3 or TRBV12-4 to TRBJ1-1, with D unclear. Trimming left V 8 bases short and J 3 bases short, with 13 bases between. CDR3 length: 13 residues. As DNA, the CDR3 is TGTGCCAGCGGGCTAAGGCTGCACACTGAAGCTTTCTTT. This gives the protein CASGLRLHTEAFF.

V usage is TRBV9 and J usage is TRBJ1-3, with D unclear. The CDR3 sequence is 14 residues long. Trimming took 0 bases from V and 7 from J, leaving 11 bases between them. The V gene's germline CDR1 is SGDLS and CDR2 YYNGEE. The CDR3 loop is CASSVEGMDNTIYF. The CDR3 DNA sequence: TGTGCCAGCAGCGTAGAAGGGATGGATAACACCATATATTTT.

The V gene is TRBV6-1, the J gene TRBJ1-1, with D maybe TRBD1 (5 bases). Trimming shortened V by 4 bases and J by 0 bases, and 21 bases separated the two germline ends. The CDR3 sequence is 18 residues long. The germline V gene encodes CDR1 MNHNS and CDR2 SASEGT. CDR3 sequence (DNA): TGTGCCAGCAGTGGCCCGCCCCACAGGACATTCATGAACACTGAAGCTTTCTTT. Amino acid sequence: CASSGPPHRTFMNTEAFF.

The V call is TRBV6-5, the J call TRBJ2-2; 10 nucleotides align to TRBD2. CDR3 length: 15 residues. Losses at the gene ends were 6 bases for V and 1 base for J; bases not matched to a gene: 2. Germline V gives CDR1 MNHEY, CDR2 SVGAGI. Written as DNA, the CDR3 is TGTGCCAGCAGGGCTAGCGGGAGGAACACCGGGGAGCTGTTTTTT. Its translation: CASRASGRNTGELFF.

This chain joins TRBV19 and TRBJ2-2, with a tentative D call TRBD1 (5 bases). The length of the CDR3 is 17 residues. V was trimmed by 3 bases and J by 1 base, leaving 15 bases between them. The germline V gene encodes CDR1 LNHDA and CDR2 SQIVND (reference sequence). CDR3 coding DNA: TGTGCCAGTAGTATTTTTCGGGCAGGGCAGAACACCGGGGAGCTGTTTTTT. Its translation is CASSIFRAGQNTGELFF.

The rearrangement joins TRBV7-2 to TRBJ2-5; TRBD2 agrees at 8 bases. The CDR3 length is 16 residues. V trimming: 1 base; J trimming: 1 base; junction bases outside the gene matches: 5. Germline lookup yields CDR1 SGHTA and CDR2 FQGNSA. The CDR3 protein is CASSLGLSGAQETQYF. CDR3 DNA: TGTGCCAGCAGCTTAGGACTTAGCGGGGCCCAAGAGACCCAGTACTTC.

J is TRBJ1-5 and V is TRBV10-3, with D possibly matching TRBD1 (6 bases). Germline lookup yields CDR1 ENHRY and CDR2 SYGVKD. There are 19 residues in the CDR3. Deletions cut 0 bases from V and 5 bases from J, with 23 bases between. This CDR3 reads CAISESIFDTGLRDQPQHF. DNA of the CDR3: TGTGCCATCAGTGAGTCGATATTTGACACAGGGTTAAGGGATCAGCCCCAGCATTTT.

The rearrangement joins TRBV7-3 to TRBJ2-1, with D tentatively TRBD2 (6 bases). CDR1 SGHTA and CDR2 FQGTGA come from the germline V gene. This CDR3 has 11 residues. Trimming cost V 7 bases and J 7 bases, with 8 bases left between them. CDR3 region: CASTGGNEQFF. Here the CDR3 DNA reads TGTGCCAGCACCGGAGGGAATGAGCAGTTCTTC.

The V gene is TRBV18, the J gene TRBJ1-4; no clear D gene. Germline CDR1 reads KGHSH; CDR2 reads LQKENI. This CDR3 is built from 14 residues. V lost 0 bases to trimming and J lost 8 bases, with 10 bases between them. DNA of the CDR3: TGTGCCAGCTCACCACCAGGTCGGAAGGAAAAACTGTTTTTT. Translated: CASSPPGRKEKLFF.

This clone was counted only a few times. The genes are TRBV29-1 and TRBJ2-5, with D possibly TRBD1 on 6 matching bases. The V gene's germline CDR1 is SQVTM and CDR2 ANQGSEA. This CDR3 contains 12 residues. Trimming removed 3 bases at V and 6 bases at J, with 11 bases between. CDR3 residues: CSVDYRDQTQYF. The CDR3 coding sequence is TGCAGCGTTGATTACAGGGATCAGACCCAGTACTTC.

As DNA, the CDR3 is TGTGCCAGCAGTTTATCGTCCGGACTTAACACAGATACGCAGTATTTT. Translated: CASSLSSGLNTDTQYF. The V call is TRBV27, the J call TRBJ2-3; possibly TRBD2 for D (5 bases). This CDR3 has 16 residues. Trimming cost V 0 bases and J 2 bases, with 12 bases left between them. CDR1 is MNHEY and CDR2 is SMNVEV in the germline V gene (reference sequence).

The chain employs TRBV11-2 and TRBJ2-1; no definite D call. V lost 5 bases to trimming and J lost 2 bases, with 10 bases between them. From germline, CDR1 is SGHAT and CDR2 FQNNGV. CDR3 length equals 14 residues. The CDR3, as DNA: TGTGCCAGCAGCCCCCGGAGAACCTACAATGAGCAGTTCTTC. This codes for CASSPRRTYNEQFF.

In DNA form, the CDR3 reads TGTGCCAGCAGCTTCTCTGGGGCCAACGTCCTGACTTTC. Amino acid sequence: CASSFSGANVLTF. V usage is TRBV7-9 and J usage is TRBJ2-6; D call uncertain. The length of the CDR3 is 13 residues. Trimming shortened V by 3 bases and J by 0 bases, and 0 bases separated the two germline ends. From germline, CDR1 is SEHNR and CDR2 FQNEAQ (reference sequence). Based on the CDR3 plus reference TRBV7-9 and TRBJ2-6, the full variable domain is DTGVSQNPRHKITKRGQNVTFRCDPISEHNRLYWYRQTLGQGPEFLTYFQNEAQLEKSRLLSDRFSAERPKGSFSTLEIQRTEQGDSAMYLCASSFSGANVLTFGAGSRLTVL.

The chain joins TRBV18 to TRBJ2-5, with 11 positions matching TRBD2. The J segment lost 5 bases and the V segment lost 2 bases, leaving 7 bases of the junction unmatched. Germline V lookup: CDR1 KGHSH, CDR2 LQKENI. This CDR3 has 16 amino acids. This CDR3 is CASSPLTSGSMETQYF. The CDR3 nucleotides read TGTGCCAGCTCACCATTAACTAGCGGGAGTATGGAGACCCAGTACTTC.

This clone has just one count. CDR3 protein: CAWTTGGASGTDTQYF. For the CDR3, the DNA is TGTGCCTGGACGACTGGGGGGGCTAGCGGCACAGATACGCAGTATTTT. This chain joins TRBV30 and TRBJ2-3; tentative D call: TRBD2 (7 bases). Trimming pared 4 bases from V and 1 base from J, leaving 18 bases between. Germline CDR1 is GTSNPN and CDR2 is SVGIG (reference sequence). The CDR3 has 16 residues.